This entry lists 5 T cell receptor beta chains sequenced from one sample in a study of T cells in Graves' hyperthyroidism and ophthalmopathy. TCR beta CDR3 sequences were amplified from RNA transcripts. Carried out on the TCR CDR3, a first-round RT-PCR used the HTBI primer set. Each CDR3 protein gets one entry after TCRdb re-called the multiplex PCR reads with MiXCR. Of roughly 130,000 distinct CDR3 sequences listed, more than 20% are singletons. The sequencing sample was made of blood. The receptors were sampled from a woman aged 45 to 65 with Graves' hyperthyroidism that later progressed to Graves' ophthalmopathy.

The V gene is TRBV5-4, the J gene TRBJ2-3, with TRBD1 matching 8 bases. This CDR3 spans 14 amino acids. With 2 bases clipped from V and 5 bases from J, the junction kept 4 bases outside the gene matches. Per the germline V gene, CDR1 is SGHNT and CDR2 is YYREEE (reference sequence). In DNA, the CDR3 is TGTGCCAGCAGCTTCCAGGGGGCTATAGATACGCAGTATTTT. Amino acid sequence: CASSFQGAIDTQYF.

This rearrangement joins TRBV29-1 to TRBJ2-7, with 8 bases aligning to TRBD2. Trimming took 7 bases from V and 3 from J; bases not matched to a gene: 5. This CDR3 contains 12 residues. Germline loops: CDR1 SQVTM, CDR2 ANQGSEA. CDR3 loop: CSASAGDYEQYF. The CDR3 DNA sequence: TGCAGCGCCTCAGCGGGAGACTACGAGCAGTACTTC.

The chain uses TRBV9 and TRBJ2-5; D is ambiguous. The CDR3 loop spans 12 amino acids. The ends were cut back, 0 bases at V and 3 bases at J, with 3 bases in the middle. Germline V gene data show CDR1 as SGDLS and CDR2 as YYNGEE. The CDR3 loop reads CASSVEKETQYF. CDR3 bases: TGTGCCAGCAGCGTAGAGAAAGAGACCCAGTACTTC.

As for this clonotype: This clone may be a read error of a much larger clone one base away. This chain joins TRBV14 and TRBJ2-1; the D is unclear. In germline, CDR1 is SGHDN, CDR2 FVKESK. The CDR3 is made up of 16 amino acids. Deletions cut 4 bases from V and 5 bases from J, with 18 bases between. In DNA, the CDR3 is TGTGCCAGCAGCCCCGGCTGCGGCGCTATCGACAATGAGCAGTTCTTC. As protein: CASSPGCGAIDNEQFF.

V is TRBV20-1 and J is TRBJ2-1; D remains unclear. CDR3 length: 16 residues. CDR1 and CDR2 (germline): DFQATT, SNEGSKA (reference sequence). With 1 base removed from V and 0 bases from J, the gap between germline ends came to 13 bases. The CDR3 region has the DNA TGCAGTGCTAGAGCACTCAGACCATTCTCCTACAATGAGCAGTTCTTC. Its translation: CSARALRPFSYNEQFF.